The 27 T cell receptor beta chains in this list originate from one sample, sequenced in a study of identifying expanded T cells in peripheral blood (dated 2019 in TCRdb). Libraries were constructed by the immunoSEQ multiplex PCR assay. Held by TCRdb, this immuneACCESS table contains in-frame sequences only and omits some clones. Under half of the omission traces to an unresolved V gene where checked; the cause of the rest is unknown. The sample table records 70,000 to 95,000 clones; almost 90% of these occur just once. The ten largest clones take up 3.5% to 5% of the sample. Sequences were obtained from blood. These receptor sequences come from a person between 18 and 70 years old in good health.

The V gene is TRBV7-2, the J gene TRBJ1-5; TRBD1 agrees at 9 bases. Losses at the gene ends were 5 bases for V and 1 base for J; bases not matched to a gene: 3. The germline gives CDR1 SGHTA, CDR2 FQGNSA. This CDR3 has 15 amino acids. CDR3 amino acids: CASSTQGASNQPQHF. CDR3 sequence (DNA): TGTGCCAGCAGCACACAGGGGGCGAGCAATCAGCCCCAGCATTTT.

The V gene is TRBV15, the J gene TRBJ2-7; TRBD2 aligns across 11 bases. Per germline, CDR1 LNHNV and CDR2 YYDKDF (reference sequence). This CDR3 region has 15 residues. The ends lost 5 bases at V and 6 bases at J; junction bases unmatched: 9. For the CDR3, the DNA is TGTGCCACCAGCGATTTAGCGGGGGGGATCGGCGAGCAGTACTTC. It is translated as CATSDLAGGIGEQYF.

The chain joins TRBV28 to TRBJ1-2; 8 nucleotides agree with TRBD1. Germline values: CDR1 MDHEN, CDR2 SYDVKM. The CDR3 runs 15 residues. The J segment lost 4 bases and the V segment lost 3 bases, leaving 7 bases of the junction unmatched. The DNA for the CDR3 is TGTGCCAGCAGTTTTCGACGGACAGGGTTCTATGGCTACACCTTC. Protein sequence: CASSFRRTGFYGYTF.

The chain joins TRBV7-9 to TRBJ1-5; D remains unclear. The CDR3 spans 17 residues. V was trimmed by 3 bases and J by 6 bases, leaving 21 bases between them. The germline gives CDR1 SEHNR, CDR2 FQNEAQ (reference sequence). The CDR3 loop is CASSFSGGSDYLQPQHF. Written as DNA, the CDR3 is TGTGCCAGCAGCTTCAGCGGCGGGAGCGACTACCTTCAGCCCCAGCATTTT.

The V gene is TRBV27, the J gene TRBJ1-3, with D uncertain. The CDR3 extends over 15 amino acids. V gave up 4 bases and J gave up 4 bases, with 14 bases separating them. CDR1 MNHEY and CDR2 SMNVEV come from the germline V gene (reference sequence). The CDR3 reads CASSSRLLSGNTIYF. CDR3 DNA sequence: TGTGCCAGCAGTTCACGACTTCTCTCCGGAAACACCATATATTTT.

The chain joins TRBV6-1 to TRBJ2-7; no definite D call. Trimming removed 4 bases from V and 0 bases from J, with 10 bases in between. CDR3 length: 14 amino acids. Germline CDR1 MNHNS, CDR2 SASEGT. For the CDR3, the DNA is TGTGCCAGCAGTGGGGGTCTTCTCTCCTACGAGCAGTACTTC. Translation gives CASSGGLLSYEQYF.

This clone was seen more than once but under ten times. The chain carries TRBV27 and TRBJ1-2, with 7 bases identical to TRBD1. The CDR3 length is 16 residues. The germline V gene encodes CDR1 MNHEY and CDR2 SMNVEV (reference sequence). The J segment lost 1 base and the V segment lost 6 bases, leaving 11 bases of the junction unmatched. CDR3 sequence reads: CASRTGLGLNNYGYTF. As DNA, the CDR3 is TGTGCCAGCAGGACAGGGTTGGGGCTGAATAACTATGGCTACACCTTC.

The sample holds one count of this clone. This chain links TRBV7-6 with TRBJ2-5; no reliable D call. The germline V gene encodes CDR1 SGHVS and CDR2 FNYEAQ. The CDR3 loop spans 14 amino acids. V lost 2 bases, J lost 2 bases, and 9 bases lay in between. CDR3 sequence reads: CASSLSSFQETQYF. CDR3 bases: TGTGCCAGCAGCTTATCCTCCTTTCAAGAGACCCAGTACTTC.

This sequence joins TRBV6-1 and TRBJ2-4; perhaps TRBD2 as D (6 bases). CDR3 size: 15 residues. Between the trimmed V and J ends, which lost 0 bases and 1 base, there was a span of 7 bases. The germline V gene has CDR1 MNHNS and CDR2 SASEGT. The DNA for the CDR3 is TGTGCCAGCAGTGAAGCGGGGGGTGCCAAAAACATTCAGTACTTC. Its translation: CASSEAGGAKNIQYF.

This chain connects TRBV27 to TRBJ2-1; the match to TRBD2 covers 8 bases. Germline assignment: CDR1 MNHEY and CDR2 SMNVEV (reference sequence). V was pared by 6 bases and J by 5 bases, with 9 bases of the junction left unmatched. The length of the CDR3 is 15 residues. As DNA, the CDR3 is TGTGCCAGCAGAAAAACTAGCGGAGGGAACAATGAGCAGTTCTTC. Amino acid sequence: CASRKTSGGNNEQFF.

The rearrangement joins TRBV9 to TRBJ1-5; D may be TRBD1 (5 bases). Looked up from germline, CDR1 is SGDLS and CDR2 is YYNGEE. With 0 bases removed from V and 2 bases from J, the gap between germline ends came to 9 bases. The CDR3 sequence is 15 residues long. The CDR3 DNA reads TGTGCCAGCAGCGTAGACCCGGGGGGCAATCAGCCCCAGCATTTT. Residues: CASSVDPGGNQPQHF.

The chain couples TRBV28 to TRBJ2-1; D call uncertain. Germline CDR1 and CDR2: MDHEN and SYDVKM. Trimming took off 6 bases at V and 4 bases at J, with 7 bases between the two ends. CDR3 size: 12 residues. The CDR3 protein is CASSFQYNEQFF. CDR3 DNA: TGTGCCAGCAGCTTCCAGTACAATGAGCAGTTCTTC.

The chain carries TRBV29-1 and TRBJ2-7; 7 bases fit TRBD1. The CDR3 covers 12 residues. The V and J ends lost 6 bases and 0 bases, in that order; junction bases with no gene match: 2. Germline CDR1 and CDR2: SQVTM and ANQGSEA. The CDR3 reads CSVTGASYEQYF. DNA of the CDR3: TGCAGCGTCACAGGGGCCTCCTACGAGCAGTACTTC.

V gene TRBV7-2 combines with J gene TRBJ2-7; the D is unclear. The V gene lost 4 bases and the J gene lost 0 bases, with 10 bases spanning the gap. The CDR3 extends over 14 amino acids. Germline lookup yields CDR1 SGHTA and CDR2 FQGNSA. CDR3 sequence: CASSSRGSSYEQYF. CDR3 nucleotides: TGTGCCAGCAGCTCCCGCGGCAGCTCCTACGAGCAGTACTTC. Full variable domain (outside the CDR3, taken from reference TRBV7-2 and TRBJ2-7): GAGVSQSPSNKVTEKGKDVELRCDPISGHTALYWYRQSLGQGLEFLIYFQGNSAPDKSGLPSDRFSAERTGGSVSTLTIQRTQQEDSAVYLCASSSRGSSYEQYFGPGTRLTVT.

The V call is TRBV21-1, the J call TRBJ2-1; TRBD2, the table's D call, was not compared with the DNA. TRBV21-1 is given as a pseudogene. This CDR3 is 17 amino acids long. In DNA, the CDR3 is TGTGCCAGCACATTAACCCCAGCATGGGGGGTGGAATGCGAGCAGTTCTTC. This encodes CASTLTPAWGVECEQFF.

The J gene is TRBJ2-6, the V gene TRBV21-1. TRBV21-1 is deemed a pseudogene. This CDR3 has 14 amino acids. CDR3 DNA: TGTGCCAGCAGCAAAAGTTCTGGGGCCAACGTCCTGACTTTC. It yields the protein CASSKSSGANVLTF.

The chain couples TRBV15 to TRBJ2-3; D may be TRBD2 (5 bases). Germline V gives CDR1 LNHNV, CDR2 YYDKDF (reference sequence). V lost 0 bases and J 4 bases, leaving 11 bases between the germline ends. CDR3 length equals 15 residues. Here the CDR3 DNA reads TGTGCCACCAGCAGAGATCTAGCATCCGCAGATACGCAGTATTTT. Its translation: CATSRDLASADTQYF.

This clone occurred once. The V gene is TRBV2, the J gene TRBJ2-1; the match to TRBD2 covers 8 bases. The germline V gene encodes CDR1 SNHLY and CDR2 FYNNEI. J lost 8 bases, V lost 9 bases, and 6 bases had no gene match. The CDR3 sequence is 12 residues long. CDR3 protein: CASGLAVHEQFF. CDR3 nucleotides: TGTGCCAGTGGACTAGCTGTTCATGAGCAGTTCTTC. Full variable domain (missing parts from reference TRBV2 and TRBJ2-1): EPEVTQTPSHQVTQMGQEVILRCVPISNHLYFYWYRQILGQKVEFLVSFYNNEISEKSEIFDDQFSVERPDGSNFTLKIRSTKLEDSAMYFCASGLAVHEQFFGPGTRLTVL.

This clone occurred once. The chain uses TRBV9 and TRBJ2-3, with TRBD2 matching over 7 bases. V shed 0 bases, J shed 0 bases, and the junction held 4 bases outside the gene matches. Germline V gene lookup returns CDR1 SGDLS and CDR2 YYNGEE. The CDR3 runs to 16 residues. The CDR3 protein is CASSVDPAGSTDTQYF. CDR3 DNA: TGTGCCAGCAGCGTAGATCCAGCGGGGAGCACAGATACGCAGTATTTT.

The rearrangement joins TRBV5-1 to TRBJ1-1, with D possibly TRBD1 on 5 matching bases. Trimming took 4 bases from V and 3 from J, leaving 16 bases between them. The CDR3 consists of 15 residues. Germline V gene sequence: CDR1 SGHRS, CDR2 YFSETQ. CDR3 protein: CASSRSDWGDTEAFF. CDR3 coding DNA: TGCGCCAGCAGCCGGAGTGACTGGGGGGACACTGAAGCTTTCTTT.

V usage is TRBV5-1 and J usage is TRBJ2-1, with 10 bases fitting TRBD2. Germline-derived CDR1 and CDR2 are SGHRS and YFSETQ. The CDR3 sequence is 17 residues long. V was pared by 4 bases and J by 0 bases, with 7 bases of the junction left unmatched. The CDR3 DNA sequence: TGCGCCAGCAGCCAAACCCCTAGCGGGAGCTCCTACAATGAGCAGTTCTTC. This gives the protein CASSQTPSGSSYNEQFF.

The CDR3 loop is CASSTQETQYF. The CDR3 region has the DNA TGTGCCAGCAGTACTCAGGAGACCCAGTACTTC. V gene TRBV2 combines with J gene TRBJ2-5; no definite D call. This CDR3 spans 11 amino acids. Germline V gene sequence: CDR1 SNHLY, CDR2 FYNNEI. V dropped 5 bases and J dropped 5 bases, with 6 bases sitting between them.

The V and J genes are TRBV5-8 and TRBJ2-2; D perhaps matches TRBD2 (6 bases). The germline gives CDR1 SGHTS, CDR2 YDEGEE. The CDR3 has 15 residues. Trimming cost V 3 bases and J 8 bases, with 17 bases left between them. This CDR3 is CASSWRGRSSGELFF. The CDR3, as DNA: TGTGCCAGCAGCTGGAGGGGAAGGAGTTCTGGGGAGCTGTTTTTT.

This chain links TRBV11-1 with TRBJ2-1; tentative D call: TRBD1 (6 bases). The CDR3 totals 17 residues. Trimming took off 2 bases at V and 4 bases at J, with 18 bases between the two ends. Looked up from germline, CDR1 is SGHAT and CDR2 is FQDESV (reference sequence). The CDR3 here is CASSLPAGRGVYNEQFF. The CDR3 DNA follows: TGTGCCAGCAGCTTACCGGCGGGCAGGGGAGTTTACAATGAGCAGTTCTTC.

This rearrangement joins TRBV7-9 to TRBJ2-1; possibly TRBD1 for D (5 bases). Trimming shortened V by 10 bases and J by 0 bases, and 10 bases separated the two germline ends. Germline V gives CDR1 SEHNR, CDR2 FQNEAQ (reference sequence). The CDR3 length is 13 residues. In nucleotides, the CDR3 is TGTGCCACGCCCAGGGACTCCTACAATGAGCAGTTCTTC. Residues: CATPRDSYNEQFF.

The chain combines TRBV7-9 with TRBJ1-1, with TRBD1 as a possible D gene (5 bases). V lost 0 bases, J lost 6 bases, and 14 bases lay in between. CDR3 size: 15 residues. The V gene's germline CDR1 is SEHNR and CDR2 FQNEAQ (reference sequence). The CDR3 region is CASSLARQSKAEAFF. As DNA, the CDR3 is TGTGCCAGCAGCTTAGCAAGACAGAGTAAGGCTGAAGCTTTCTTT.

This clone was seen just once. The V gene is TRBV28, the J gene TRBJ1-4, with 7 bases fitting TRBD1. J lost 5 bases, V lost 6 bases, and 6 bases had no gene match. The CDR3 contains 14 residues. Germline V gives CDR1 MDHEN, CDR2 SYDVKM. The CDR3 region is CASSLQGNNEKLFF. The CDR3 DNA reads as TGTGCCAGCAGCCTACAGGGGAACAATGAAAAACTGTTTTTT.